This TCR beta chain emerged from a study of T cells in Graves' hyperthyroidism and ophthalmopathy. Amplification yielded TCR beta CDR3 regions, with RNA transcripts as the source. In the first-round RT-PCR of the TCR CDR3, the HTBI primer set was used. Each CDR3 protein is one row after TCRdb ran MiXCR on the multiplex PCR reads. The sample holds around 280,000 distinct CDR3 sequences, 10% to 15% seen once. This clonotype was seen a few times. The V gene's germline CDR1 is MNHEY and CDR2 SVGAGI. V dropped 4 bases and J dropped 4 bases, with 16 bases sitting between them. The CDR3 has 15 amino acids. This chain uses TRBV6-5 with TRBJ2-5, with D perhaps TRBD2 (6 bases). Input material: blood. This receptor was obtained from a young woman with Graves' hyperthyroidism that later progressed to Graves' ophthalmopathy. The CDR3 region is CASSLGEWEAETQYF. DNA of the CDR3: TGTGCCAGCAGTTTGGGAGAGTGGGAGGCAGAGACCCAGTACTTC.